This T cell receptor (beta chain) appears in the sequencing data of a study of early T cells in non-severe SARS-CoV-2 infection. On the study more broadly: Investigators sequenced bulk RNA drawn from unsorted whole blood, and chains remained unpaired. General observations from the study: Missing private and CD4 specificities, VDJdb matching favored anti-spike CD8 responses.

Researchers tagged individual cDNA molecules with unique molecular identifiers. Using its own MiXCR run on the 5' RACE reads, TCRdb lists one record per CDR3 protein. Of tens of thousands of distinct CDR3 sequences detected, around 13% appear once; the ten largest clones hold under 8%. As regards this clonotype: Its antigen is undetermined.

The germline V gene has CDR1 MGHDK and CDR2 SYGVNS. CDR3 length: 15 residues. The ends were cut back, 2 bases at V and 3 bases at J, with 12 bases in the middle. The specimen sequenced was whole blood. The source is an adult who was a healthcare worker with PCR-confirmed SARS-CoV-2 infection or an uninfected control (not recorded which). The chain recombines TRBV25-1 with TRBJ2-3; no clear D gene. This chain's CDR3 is CASSETGPITDTQYF. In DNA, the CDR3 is TGTGCCAGCAGTGAAACGGGCCCCATTACAGATACGCAGTATTTT. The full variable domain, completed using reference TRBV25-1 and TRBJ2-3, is EADIYQTPRYLVIGTGKKITLECSQTMGHDKMYWYQQDPGMELHLIHYSYGVNSTEKGDLSSESTVSRIRTEHFPLTLESARPSHTSQYLCASSETGPITDTQYFGPGTRLTVL.